These 22 T cell receptor beta chains came from one sample sequenced in a study of T-cell memory formation after mild COVID-19. One entry per CDR3 protein results from TCRdb running MiXCR on the 5' RACE reads. The sample shows 75,000 to 95,000 distinct CDR3 sequences, 13% of them seen only once. The sequenced material came from PBMCs or a T cell subset sorted from them (not recorded which). The source is an adult woman who had mild COVID-19 (a few samples of this study predate the infection). Cell type and time point are not known.

This clonotype was seen only a few times. V and J are TRBV12-3 or TRBV12-4 and TRBJ1-2; D possibly corresponds to TRBD1 (5 bases). This CDR3 has 14 residues. The V end was cut by 6 bases, the J end by 6 bases, with 17 bases between. The CDR3 here is CASSPWGSGHGYTF. The CDR3 DNA sequence: TGTGCCAGCAGCCCCTGGGGGTCGGGGCATGGCTACACCTTC.

The V and J genes are TRBV20-1 and TRBJ2-1; D is unclear. With 0 bases removed from V and 10 bases from J, the gap between germline ends came to 16 bases. From germline, CDR1 is DFQATT and CDR2 SNEGSKA (reference sequence). This CDR3 is built from 14 residues. CDR3 protein: CSAREASAWSEQFF. For the CDR3, the DNA is TGCAGTGCTAGAGAGGCGTCAGCCTGGTCGGAGCAGTTCTTC.

CDR3 in DNA: TGTGCCAGCAGTTCGGGACTTACCTACAATGAGCAGTTCTTC. This encodes CASSSGLTYNEQFF. This chain connects TRBV6-2 or TRBV6-3 to TRBJ2-1; the D gene is possibly TRBD2 (6 bases). The CDR3 spans 14 residues. Germline V gene data show CDR1 as MNHEY and CDR2 as SVGEGT. V was clipped by 4 bases and J by 2 bases, with 9 bases between them.

The rearrangement links TRBV12-3 or TRBV12-4 to TRBJ2-7; D is possibly TRBD2 (5 bases). The CDR3 extends over 13 amino acids. Between the trimmed V and J ends, which lost 8 bases and 7 bases, there was a span of 18 bases. CDR3 DNA: TGTGCCAGCTGCGCTCGGACTTCTCAAGAGCAGTACTTC. It encodes CASCARTSQEQYF.

The J gene is TRBJ2-5, the V gene TRBV20-1; D might be TRBD2 (6 bases). This CDR3 region has 14 residues. Germline V gene sequence: CDR1 DFQATT, CDR2 SNEGSKA (reference sequence). The germline V and J ends were trimmed by 1 base and 4 bases, with 13 bases remaining between them. Here the CDR3 reads CSARGWGDGETQYF. The CDR3 nucleotides read TGCAGTGCTAGAGGATGGGGGGATGGAGAGACCCAGTACTTC.

This clonotype showed up just a few times. V usage is TRBV7-9 and J usage is TRBJ2-7; 9 positions agree with TRBD1. Germline CDR1 and CDR2: SEHNR and FQNEAQ (reference sequence). CDR3 size: 15 residues. V dropped 8 bases and J dropped 5; count of bases not matched to a gene: 13. The CDR3 region has the DNA TGTGCCAGCGGACACACCGGACAGGGGAGCAACGAGCAGTACTTC. Translation: CASGHTGQGSNEQYF.

The chain joins TRBV29-1 to TRBJ2-7; 12 bases align to TRBD1. Germline V gene data show CDR1 as SQVTM and CDR2 as ANQGSEA. J was trimmed by 2 bases and V by 1 base; bases with no gene match: 3. The CDR3 loop spans 15 amino acids. CDR3 region: CSVEGGQGAAYEQYF. For the CDR3, the DNA is TGCAGCGTTGAAGGGGGACAGGGGGCTGCCTACGAGCAGTACTTC.

The rearrangement links TRBV9 to TRBJ2-7; 10 bases are a match to TRBD1. Trimming cost V 4 bases and J 3 bases; bases outside gene matches: 10. Germline CDR1 and CDR2: SGDLS and YYNGEE. The CDR3 runs to 16 residues. The CDR3 protein is CASSPEPGTGDYEQYF. The CDR3 coding sequence is TGTGCCAGCAGCCCAGAACCCGGGACAGGGGACTACGAGCAGTACTTC.

This clonotype has just a few counts. The V call is TRBV19, the J call TRBJ2-1; 8 positions agree with TRBD1. CDR3 length: 16 amino acids. V shed 5 bases and J 4 bases; nucleotides not matched to a gene: 10. Germline CDR1 reads LNHDA; CDR2 reads SQIVND (reference sequence). The CDR3 sequence is CASSPRTGPLYNEQFF. CDR3 nucleotide sequence: TGTGCCAGTAGTCCTCGGACAGGGCCCCTTTACAATGAGCAGTTCTTC.

The chain employs TRBV4-1 and TRBJ1-1; no clear D. The germline V and J ends were trimmed by 0 bases and 0 bases, with 8 bases remaining between them. This CDR3 spans 15 amino acids. Germline V gene lookup returns CDR1 MGHRA and CDR2 YSYEKL. The CDR3 reads CASSQERLMNTEAFF. The CDR3 coding sequence is TGCGCCAGCAGCCAAGAACGGTTGATGAACACTGAAGCTTTCTTT.

This clonotype showed up just a few times. The rearrangement links TRBV12-3 or TRBV12-4 to TRBJ1-5, with D possibly TRBD1 on 5 matching bases. The CDR3 has 14 residues. V was cut by 5 bases and J by 4 bases, with 12 bases left in between. The DNA of the CDR3 is TGTGCCAGCAGTCCATGGGGGATGAATCAGCCCCAGCATTTT. The encoded protein is CASSPWGMNQPQHF.

This clonotype was picked up one time. The chain employs TRBV12-3 or TRBV12-4 and TRBJ2-3; 11 nucleotides match TRBD1. This CDR3 is 19 amino acids long. Trimming cost V 2 bases and J 0 bases; bases outside gene matches: 10. CDR3 protein: CASSLWGTGGSSSTDTQYF. The CDR3 bases are TGTGCCAGCAGTTTATGGGGGACAGGGGGAAGCTCTAGCACAGATACGCAGTATTTT.

This clonotype has a handful of counts. V and J are TRBV20-1 and TRBJ2-5, with a weak D call TRBD2 (6 bases). Germline V gene data show CDR1 as DFQATT and CDR2 as SNEGSKA (reference sequence). The CDR3 is 14 amino acids. The CDR3 reads CSPQVRGTGETQYF. DNA of the CDR3: TGCAGCCCCCAGGTACGGGGGACCGGAGAGACCCAGTACTTC.

This clonotype was seen once. CDR3 sequence: CASSLGTPTFHNEQFF. The CDR3 DNA reads TGTGCCAGCAGTCTAGGGACACCTACTTTCCACAATGAGCAGTTCTTC. J is TRBJ2-1 and V is TRBV12-3 or TRBV12-4; possibly TRBD1 for D (6 bases). V was trimmed by 5 bases and J by 5 bases, leaving 19 bases between them. This CDR3 comprises 16 residues.

The genes are TRBV7-8 and TRBJ2-5; D uncertain. Germline assignment: CDR1 SGHVS and CDR2 FQNEAQ. With 8 bases removed from V and 0 bases from J, the gap between germline ends came to 13 bases. The CDR3 length is 14 residues. The chain's CDR3 is CASLMSSYQETQYF. Written as DNA, the CDR3 is TGTGCCAGCTTAATGAGCAGCTACCAAGAGACCCAGTACTTC.

This chain links TRBV4-3 with TRBJ2-7; no definite D call. V lost 0 bases, J lost 5 bases, and 23 bases lay in between. CDR3 length equals 18 residues. Germline V gene lookup returns CDR1 LGHNA and CDR2 YSLEER. CDR3 DNA sequence: TGCGCCAGCAGCCAAGATAGGGAACTGTCCAACCTCCTACACGAGCAGTACTTC. Translation gives CASSQDRELSNLLHEQYF.

This clonotype was picked up a small number of times. The chain links TRBV12-3 or TRBV12-4 to TRBJ2-3, with TRBD2 identical over 14 bases. The CDR3 has 19 residues. V trimming: 1 base; J trimming: 1 base; junction bases outside the gene matches: 7. CDR3 DNA: TGTGCCAGCAGTTTAGGACTAGCGGGGGGGCCATGGGGCACAGATACGCAGTATTTT. Its translation is CASSLGLAGGPWGTDTQYF.

Ten or more counts support this clonotype. This chain links TRBV7-9 with TRBJ2-1, with a weak D call TRBD1 (6 bases). The V gene's germline CDR1 is SEHNR and CDR2 FQNEAQ (reference sequence). CDR3 length: 17 amino acids. V lost 1 base and J 2 bases, leaving 15 bases between the germline ends. Here the CDR3 DNA reads TGTGCCAGCAGCTTAGATTCCCCTGGGACAACCTACAATGAGCAGTTCTTC. This codes for CASSLDSPGTTYNEQFF.

There are a few counts of this clonotype. This chain joins TRBV20-1 and TRBJ2-1; TRBD2 might be the D (5 bases). The CDR3 loop spans 13 amino acids. Between the trimmed V and J ends, which lost 6 bases and 8 bases, there was a span of 17 bases. Germline values: CDR1 DFQATT, CDR2 SNEGSKA (reference sequence). The CDR3 loop is CSANTRWSDEQFF. As DNA, the CDR3 is TGCAGTGCAAATACTAGGTGGAGCGATGAGCAGTTCTTC.

This chain joins TRBV19 and TRBJ1-1; 9 bases are a match to TRBD1. The germline CDR1 and CDR2 sequences are LNHDA and SQIVND (reference sequence). The CDR3 consists of 18 residues. Trimming at V came to 5 bases and at J to 5 bases, leaving 18 bases not matched to a gene. CDR3: CASSAGTGGFRGRTEAFF. The DNA for the CDR3 is TGTGCCAGTAGTGCTGGAACAGGGGGCTTTAGGGGACGGACTGAAGCTTTCTTT.

This clonotype turned up a few times. The V call is TRBV5-1, the J call TRBJ2-1; TRBD2 matches 10 bases. V gave up 2 bases and J gave up 5 bases; unmatched junction bases: 1. The germline V gene has CDR1 SGHRS and CDR2 YFSETQ. CDR3 size: 14 residues. The CDR3 is CASSFLAGDNEQFF. DNA for the CDR3: TGCGCCAGCAGCTTCCTAGCGGGGGACAATGAGCAGTTCTTC.

This clonotype was seen at least ten times. The chain joins TRBV7-6 to TRBJ2-5, with D perhaps being TRBD1 or TRBD2 (7 bases each). The CDR3 consists of 15 residues. CDR1 and CDR2 from the germline V gene are SGHVS and FNYEAQ. Trimming cost V 6 bases and J 5 bases, with 19 bases left between them. DNA of the CDR3: TGTGCCAGCAGGGGAGGGGGCGCAGGCGGGGAGACCCAGTACTTC. Translated, it gives CASRGGGAGGETQYF.